Below are 27 T cell receptor beta chains sequenced from a single sample in a study of metastatic and nonmetastatic thyroid tumors. TCRdb re-called the PCR reads with MiXCR. This table has more than 15,000 clones, under 35% appearing once. Each patient came to thyroid surgery without any prior treatment (of any kind). Specimen: adjacent normal tissue. These receptors originate from a female donor with papillary thyroid cancer or a benign thyroid nodule (not recorded which). Some clones in this sample may be carry-over from other donors' samples.

This clone has just a few counts. The J gene is TRBJ2-1, the V gene TRBV29-1; 15 nucleotides align to TRBD2. The germline gives CDR1 SQVTM, CDR2 ANQGSEA. Losses at the gene ends were 6 bases for V and 6 bases for J; bases not matched to a gene: 3. The CDR3 covers 14 residues. This chain's CDR3 is CSVSGLAGGNEQFF. CDR3 sequence (DNA): TGCAGCGTGTCGGGACTAGCGGGAGGCAATGAGCAGTTCTTC.

The CDR3 is CASSYGTSGEQYF. The CDR3 DNA follows: TGTGCCAGTAGCTACGGGACTAGCGGCGAGCAGTACTTC. The chain carries TRBV19 and TRBJ2-7; 11 bases map to TRBD2. This CDR3 has 13 amino acids. V gave up 6 bases and J gave up 6 bases; unmatched junction bases: 4. Germline V gene sequence: CDR1 LNHDA, CDR2 SQIVND (reference sequence).

The chain is built from TRBV6-5 and TRBJ1-1; D is undetermined. CDR3 length: 13 residues. Germline V lookup: CDR1 MNHEY, CDR2 SVGAGI. V was cut by 2 bases and J by 2 bases, with 6 bases left in between. The CDR3 loop reads CASSYRGNTEAFF. Written as DNA, the CDR3 is TGTGCCAGCAGTTACAGAGGCAACACTGAAGCTTTCTTT.

This chain joins TRBV2 and TRBJ2-1, with 7 positions matching TRBD2. In germline, CDR1 is SNHLY, CDR2 FYNNEI. The CDR3 is 16 amino acids. After removal of 6 bases from V and 9 bases from J, the junction contained 17 bases not matched to a gene. The CDR3: CASSPSRGEGLREQFF. As DNA, the CDR3 is TGTGCCAGCAGCCCCAGCCGGGGGGAGGGCCTACGTGAGCAGTTCTTC.

This clone was counted a few times. This CDR3 fails to terminate in the conserved phenylalanine or tryptophan, so it likely reflects a read error. The DNA is omitted, as the CDR3 cannot be located on it reliably, and the CDR3 follows TCRdb's listing. The chain has TRBV5-1 and TRBJ2-1. The CDR3 numbers 8 amino acids, ends counted. Germline CDR1 reads SGHRS; CDR2 reads YFSETQ. The CDR3 sequence: CASSLGGP.

V is TRBV19 and J is TRBJ1-5; no definite D call. The V end was cut by 3 bases, the J end by 0 bases, with 6 bases between. The CDR3 has 14 residues. Germline CDR1 LNHDA, CDR2 SQIVND (reference sequence). CDR3 residues: CASSIDISNQPQHF. CDR3 coding DNA: TGTGCCAGTAGTATTGACATTAGCAATCAGCCCCAGCATTTT.

The chain joins TRBV5-6 to TRBJ1-5, with D maybe TRBD1 (5 bases). The CDR3 runs to 14 residues. The V gene's germline CDR1 is SGHDT and CDR2 YYEEEE. V was clipped by 2 bases and J by 9 bases, with 15 bases between them. In nucleotides, the CDR3 is TGTGCCAGCAGCTTTGGGGCAGGGTTTTCGCCCCAGCATTTT. This encodes CASSFGAGFSPQHF.

In this sample, this clone turned up many times. J is TRBJ1-2 and V is TRBV19; the match to TRBD1 covers 11 bases. The junction had 13 bases not matched to a gene; V was cut back by 10 bases and J by 6 bases. Germline V lookup: CDR1 LNHDA, CDR2 SQIVND (reference sequence). The CDR3 runs to 15 residues. CDR3 in amino acids: CATLVGTGGRDGYTF. In DNA, the CDR3 is TGTGCCACCCTGGTGGGGACAGGGGGGAGAGATGGCTACACCTTC.

This clone was observed a handful of times. The chain recombines TRBV27 with TRBJ1-5; TRBD1 matches at 7 bases. The length of the CDR3 is 13 residues. CDR1 is MNHEY, CDR2 SMNVEV, per germline (reference sequence). The ends lost 4 bases at V and 7 bases at J; junction bases unmatched: 4. CDR3 loop: CASSSQGRQPQHF. CDR3 nucleotides: TGTGCCAGCAGTTCACAGGGGAGGCAGCCCCAGCATTTT.

The V call is TRBV12-3 or TRBV12-4, the J call TRBJ2-2; no definite D call. This CDR3 is built from 14 residues. Trimming pared 4 bases from V and 6 bases from J, leaving 12 bases between. CDR3: CASSYGVSSGELFF. DNA for the CDR3: TGTGCCAGCAGTTATGGGGTTTCGTCCGGGGAGCTGTTTTTT.

J is TRBJ2-5 and V is TRBV12-3 or TRBV12-4, with a weak D call TRBD2 (5 bases). This CDR3 contains 19 residues. Trimming removed 6 bases from V and 3 bases from J, with 29 bases in between. CDR3 amino acids: CASSPRMPDFSGVKETQYF. The CDR3 region has the DNA TGTGCCAGCAGCCCCCGTATGCCTGACTTCTCCGGGGTCAAAGAGACCCAGTACTTC.

In this sample, this clone turned up a few times. This chain links TRBV27 with TRBJ2-7; maybe TRBD1 (5 bases). CDR3 size: 12 residues. CDR1 is MNHEY and CDR2 is SMNVEV in the germline V gene (reference sequence). The V end lost 6 bases, the J end lost 5 bases, and 11 bases lay between the germline ends. The CDR3 sequence is CASRGRLHEQYF. The CDR3 coding sequence is TGTGCCAGCAGGGGGCGCCTACACGAGCAGTACTTC.

This clone came up once. Since no conserved phenylalanine or tryptophan closes the CDR3, a read error is the likely cause. J is TRBJ2-3 and V is TRBV5-4; D might be TRBD1 (6 bases). The CDR3 contains 17 residues. Germline loops: CDR1 SGHNT, CDR2 YYREEE (reference sequence). The V end was cut by 0 bases, the J end by 1 base, with 15 bases between. For the CDR3, the DNA is TGTGCCAGCAGCTTGGCATCCGTTCAGGGGCGCACAGATACGCAGTATTCT. The encoded protein is CASSLASVQGRTDTQYS.

This clone is medium-sized (0.01 to 0.1%) in the sample. This rearrangement joins TRBV19 to TRBJ1-5; unclear D gene. The CDR3 is made up of 14 amino acids. The V end was cut by 5 bases, the J end by 1 base, with 9 bases between. Germline CDR1 and CDR2: LNHDA and SQIVND (reference sequence). CDR3 sequence reads: CASSHWPSNQPQHF. The CDR3 coding sequence is TGTGCCAGTAGTCATTGGCCGAGCAATCAGCCCCAGCATTTT.

Turning to this clone: Germline and junction disagree at one end, which may indicate a read error. The chain has TRBV6-1 and TRBJ2-3; D not resolved. Germline CDR1 reads MNHNS; CDR2 reads SASEGT. This CDR3 comprises 14 residues. CDR3 in amino acids: CASTRTPTTDTQYF. The CDR3 DNA reads as TGCGCCAGCACCCGGACCCCGACCACAGATACGCAGTATTTT.

This clone was picked up a small number of times. The chain is built from TRBV2 and TRBJ1-2; TRBD1 is a possible D gene (5 bases). Germline CDR1 reads SNHLY; CDR2 reads FYNNEI. V gave up 3 bases and J gave up 2 bases, with 13 bases separating them. CDR3 length: 15 residues. CDR3 DNA sequence: TGTGCCAGCAGTGAGTATACAGGAGCAAACTATGGCTACACCTTC. This translates into CASSEYTGANYGYTF.

This clone turned up a few times. V is TRBV20-1 and J is TRBJ2-7, with 7 bases fitting TRBD2. Germline assignment: CDR1 DFQATT and CDR2 SNEGSKA (reference sequence). V lost 4 bases and J lost 3; bases outside the gene matches: 6. The CDR3 covers 13 residues. CDR3 in DNA: TGCAGTGCTATCTCGGGACTACACTACGAGCAGTACTTC. Translated, it gives CSAISGLHYEQYF.

V usage is TRBV6-1 and J usage is TRBJ1-1, with TRBD1 matching 7 bases. CDR1 is MNHNS, CDR2 SASEGT, per germline. This CDR3 is 16 amino acids long. V gave up 6 bases and J gave up 2 bases; unmatched junction bases: 12. CDR3 region: CASSSGQLFINTEAFF. CDR3 bases: TGTGCCAGCAGCTCGGGACAGCTTTTTATTAACACTGAAGCTTTCTTT.

The V call is TRBV27, the J call TRBJ1-6; D is uncertain. The CDR3 has 15 amino acids. V lost 2 bases to trimming and J lost 14 bases, with 19 bases between them. Germline V CDR1 and CDR2: MNHEY, SMNVEV (reference sequence). In DNA, the CDR3 is TGTGCCAGCAGTTTACGGGAGAACCCGTCTAGCTCCCTCCACTTT. This encodes CASSLRENPSSSLHF.

This clone occurred a few times. The rearrangement uses TRBV12-3 or TRBV12-4 and TRBJ2-2, with 9 bases that match TRBD2. This CDR3 spans 12 amino acids. V lost 8 bases and J lost 6; bases outside the gene matches: 1. The CDR3 here is CASERGAGELFF. CDR3 bases: TGTGCCAGCGAGCGGGGGGCCGGGGAGCTGTTTTTT.

This clone was detected only a few times. The J gene is TRBJ2-7, the V gene TRBV27; 9 bases agree with TRBD2. Unmatched junction bases numbered 9, after V lost 5 bases and J lost 7 bases. Germline lookup yields CDR1 MNHEY and CDR2 SMNVEV (reference sequence). The CDR3 length is 14 residues. The CDR3 nucleotides read TGTGCCAGCAGTGGAGTAGCGGGAGCTCAAGAGCAGTACTTC. This encodes CASSGVAGAQEQYF.

This clone was seen only a few times. The chain combines TRBV6-1 with TRBJ2-3; no firm D call. Per germline, CDR1 MNHNS and CDR2 SASEGT. The CDR3 runs 10 residues. The germline V and J ends were trimmed by 8 bases and 8 bases, with 8 bases remaining between them. The CDR3 sequence: CASGRPTQYF. The CDR3 bases are TGTGCCAGCGGACGGCCTACGCAGTATTTT.

This clone was detected a few times. A junction end diverges from the germline sequence, so it may reflect a read error. The rearrangement uses TRBV28 and TRBJ1-1, with TRBD1 matching 8 bases. The length of the CDR3 is 16 residues. Looked up from germline, CDR1 is MDHEN and CDR2 is SYDVKM. This CDR3 reads CASILFGQGRNTEAFF. In DNA form, the CDR3 reads TGTGCCAGCATTTTATTCGGACAGGGAAGAAACACTGAAGCTTTCTTT.

Notes on this clone: The same CDR3 arises from other DNA sequences in this sample as well. V is TRBV6-1 and J is TRBJ2-6; no clear D. Germline lookup yields CDR1 MNHNS and CDR2 SASEGT. CDR3 size: 17 residues. Trimming cost V 1 base and J 1 base, with 11 bases left between them. The DNA for the CDR3 is TGTGCCAGCAGTGAAGAGGTTTTGCAGTCTGGGGCCAACGTCCTGACTTTC. Encoded protein: CASSEEVLQSGANVLTF.

V is TRBV7-9 and J is TRBJ2-7, with 9 bases matching TRBD2. Trimming cost V 6 bases and J 3 bases; bases outside gene matches: 9. CDR1 is SEHNR and CDR2 is FQNEAQ in the germline V gene (reference sequence). The CDR3 length is 15 residues. The CDR3 nucleotides read TGTGCCAGCAGGCCGACGAGCGGGAGGTTCTACGAGCAGTACTTC. This encodes CASRPTSGRFYEQYF.

This clone has more than one count but fewer than ten. As the CDR3 is not closed by the conserved phenylalanine or tryptophan, this likely results from a read error. The rearrangement joins TRBV6-2 or TRBV6-3 to TRBJ2-7; D is ambiguous. The CDR3 totals 11 residues. V was shortened by 2 bases and J by 6 bases, with 5 bases between the two germline ends. Germline lookup yields CDR1 MNHEY and CDR2 SVGEGT. As DNA, the CDR3 is TGTGCCAGCAGTTACGAACTCGAGCAGTACCTC. The encoded protein is CASSYELEQYL.

The chain carries TRBV20-1 and TRBJ1-1, with D possibly being TRBD1 (5 bases). CDR3 size: 11 residues. CDR1 is DFQATT, CDR2 SNEGSKA, per germline (reference sequence). With 7 bases removed from V and 10 bases from J, the gap between germline ends came to 16 bases. This CDR3 is CSVGALKGAFF. CDR3 bases: TGCAGTGTCGGGGCTCTGAAAGGAGCTTTCTTT.